This T cell receptor beta chain originates from a study of blood T cells in healthy people across ages (dated by TCRdb to the mid-2010s). Regarding the complete study: In model experiments, template switching captured about one uniquely barcoded TCR beta cDNA molecule for every two T cells. To track age-related changes in TCR beta repertoire diversity, the study relied on deep sequencing normalized with unique cDNA molecular identifiers. Donors were grouped into four age groups: young (average approximately 15 years), middle-aged (roughly 38), aged (62) and long-lived (around 80). To avoid experimental bias, donors of different ages were randomly spread across the sequencing lanes. Using the same blood draw, the study looked at two additional independent replicas of 1 million unique cDNA reads for two donors, one aged 18 to 30 and the other aged 80 or older.

The CDR3 holds 15 amino acids from the cysteine to the phenylalanine. The read is trimmed to its CDR3 DNA, 45 bases read in frame from base 1. Germline trimming amounts to 5 bases on V and 3 bases on J, with 4 as the count of junction bases outside the gene matches. About this clonotype itself: This clone's antigen is unknown. No clone much larger than this one lies a single base away; base qualities are absent.

Systemically healthy Caucasian individuals from Russia, about 38 in total and aged 6 to 90 years, were included as donors. Approximately 10 milliliters of peripheral blood were collected from each donor into EDTA-treated Vacutainer tubes. Ficoll-Paque density-gradient centrifugation was used to isolate PBMCs, with at least 6.5 million per sample. Total RNA was extracted from PBMCs with Trizol reagent, with at least 5 micrograms obtained per sample. Naive CD45RAhigh/CD27high T cell percentages were measured by flow cytometry on a PBMC aliquot from every donor. Points the paper makes about the study in general: Estimates of total diversity based on one million sequenced T cells were considered lower bounds and underestimates. Observed TCR beta diversity per million T cells fell roughly linearly with age, and a significant reduction was already apparent by age about 38. Because donor CMV infection status was unknown, age-related changes in expanded clonotypes were potentially confounded. Conclusive comparison of naive and antigen-experienced compartments was prevented by the profiling of bulk unsorted PBMCs. The percentage of naive T cells measured by flow cytometry correlated strongly with observed TCR beta diversity. The long-lived group showed more naive CD4+ T cells, fewer expanded clones and increased TCR diversity than the aged group, suggesting age selection.

Library prep was done by 5' RACE. The data were produced on an Illumina HiSeq 2500. A second PCR of roughly 6 to 11 cycles was run with a J-beta primer mix and a sample-barcoded 5' primer. A template-switch 5' adaptor carrying 12 random nucleotides introduced a unique molecular identifier onto each TCR beta cDNA molecule. Each sample yielded at least 3 million CDR3-containing paired-end reads. The Mint cDNA synthesis kit, primed by a TRBC-specific oligonucleotide, was used to synthesize first-strand cDNA from all RNA. After uracil-DNA glycosylase treatment, a first 18-cycle PCR used universal primers M1SS and BC2_uni_R on all cDNA. The original methods were these. Normalization of each sample was performed by random selection of 1 million high-quality reads, each carrying a distinct molecular identifier. Reads with shared molecular identifiers were discarded instead of being binned into consensus sequences. CDR3 identification, clonotype clustering and error correction used MiTCR with a Q25 quality threshold and the strictest error-elimination algorithm. A nonparametric unseen species model using Euler transformation provided a lower-bound estimate of total TCR beta diversity. Through fastp at Q25 and MiXCR, TCRdb rebuilt clones from the public reads, retaining in-frame beta chains. Every CDR3 protein is listed once, alongside the most common genes and DNA of its rows. It is TCRdb's table, rather than the study itself, that gives the V and J calls and clone size. The sample table lists 720,000 or so distinct CDR3 sequences, approximately 40% of them with a count of one. The top ten hold 25% to 35% of the sample.

The rearranged segments are TRBV12-3 or TRBV12-4 and TRBJ2-2; 9 bases in between match TRBD2. Specimen: blood. The sequence was collected from a man of 80 years or more in good health. The CDR3 protein is CASSPLAGYTGELFF. The DNA sequence follows: TGTGCCAGCAGTCCGCTAGCGGGGTACACCGGGGAGCTGTTTTTT.